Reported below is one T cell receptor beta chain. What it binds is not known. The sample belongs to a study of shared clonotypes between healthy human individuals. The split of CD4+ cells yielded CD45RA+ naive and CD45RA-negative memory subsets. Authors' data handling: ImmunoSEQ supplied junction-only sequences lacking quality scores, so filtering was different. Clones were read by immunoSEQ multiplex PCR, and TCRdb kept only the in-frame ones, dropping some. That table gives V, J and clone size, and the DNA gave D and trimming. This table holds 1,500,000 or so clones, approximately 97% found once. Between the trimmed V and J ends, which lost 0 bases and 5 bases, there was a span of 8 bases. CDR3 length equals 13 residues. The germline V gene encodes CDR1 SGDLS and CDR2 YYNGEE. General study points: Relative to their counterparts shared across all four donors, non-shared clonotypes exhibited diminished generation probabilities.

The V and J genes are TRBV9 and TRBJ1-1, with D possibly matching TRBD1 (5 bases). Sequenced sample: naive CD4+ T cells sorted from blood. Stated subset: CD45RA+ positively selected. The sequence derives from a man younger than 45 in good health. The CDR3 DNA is TGTGCCAGCAGCGTAGACAGGACAACTGAAGCTTTCTTT. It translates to CASSVDRTTEAFF. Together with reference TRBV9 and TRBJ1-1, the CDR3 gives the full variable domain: DSGVTQTPKHLITATGQRVTLRCSPRSGDLSVYWYQQSLDQGLQFLIQYYNGEERAKGNILERFSAQQFPDLHSELNLSSLELGDSALYFCASSVDRTTEAFFGQGTRLTVV.